This T cell receptor beta chain comes out of a study of T cells after yellow fever vaccination. Across the study: For low cell numbers, libraries were made with SMART-Seq v4 Ultra Low Input.

The TCR cDNA carried a universal primer site and UMIs from 5'RACE template switching. TCRdb re-called the 5' RACE reads with MiXCR, one entry per CDR3 protein. The table records about 300,000 distinct CDR3 sequences, about 6.9% of them present only once. V lost 5 bases and J 0 bases, leaving 10 bases between the germline ends. Germline loops: CDR1 SGHTA, CDR2 FQGNSA. The CDR3 is 14 amino acids. Study-level points and caveats: When the response was secondary, it was weaker but reached its peak faster, day 5 versus 15. Researchers cautioned that FACS-sorted repertoires could harbor abundant clonotypes contaminating from the bulk population.

In this sample, this clonotype turned up many times. Its antigen is not known. Sequencing was performed on PBMCs, taken around 45 days after the first yellow fever vaccination. The rearrangement uses TRBV7-2 and TRBJ2-5, with a possible D match to TRBD1 (6 bases). The TCR sequence derives from a man aged 18 to 30 who received the YFV17D yellow fever vaccine. This chain's CDR3 is CASSRGQYQETQYF. CDR3 DNA sequence: TGTGCCAGCAGCCGGGGACAATACCAAGAGACCCAGTACTTC.